This paragraph reports one T cell receptor (beta chain). Original processing notes: Using reference gene primer amplification, nucleated cell counts were estimated. Assay used: immunoSEQ multiplex PCR; TCRdb lists only in-frame clones, some missing. From that table come the V and J calls and clone size; the DNA was used to work out D and trimming. The data hold roughly 200,000 clones, with roughly 80% observed a single time. The sample originates from a study of blood T cell repertoires in COVID-19. The overall study: Sites across the United States, Italy and Spain contributed samples from acute and convalescent COVID-19. Sources were T cells, B-cell-depleted T cells, or PBMCs; the material itself was cDNA or gDNA.

The germline gives CDR1 MNHEY, CDR2 SVGAGI. This CDR3 has 14 residues. V shed 2 bases, J shed 3 bases, and the junction held 3 bases outside the gene matches. The sequence derives from a woman of 80 years or more with acute or convalescent COVID-19. This chain links TRBV6-5 with TRBJ1-1, with 7 bases identical to TRBD1. The sequenced sample was peripheral blood. The CDR3 nucleotides read TGTGCCAGCAGTTACGCTGACAGGGACACTGAAGCTTTCTTT. It specifies CASSYADRDTEAFF.